Sequencing of this T cell receptor (beta chain) was carried out in a study of OX40 agonist ivuxolimab in advanced cancers. Broadly, across the study: Ivuxolimab was a fully human IgG2 agonistic monoclonal antibody targeting the costimulatory receptor OX40 (CD134). In the dose-escalation cohort, approximately 83% of patients were male, and the mean age was 60 years with a range of about 20 to 79. Patients were allowed to have had prior anti-PD-1, anti-PD-L1 or anti-CTLA-4 therapy, and approximately 41% of the dose-escalation patients had previously received checkpoint inhibitors. Partial responses occurred in three dose-escalation patients, of whom one had hepatocellular carcinoma and two had cutaneous melanoma. Among the roughly 50 dose-escalation patients, around 19 had hepatocellular carcinoma, 15 or so melanoma, 9 renal cell carcinoma and 9 head and neck cancer. The paper covers the monotherapy dose-escalation part of the phase I ivuxolimab trial, which included N = 52 patients. Intravenous ivuxolimab was administered to patients every 2 weeks at six dose levels: 0.01, 0.1, 0.3, 1.5, 3 and 10 mg/kg. Peripheral TCRbeta sequencing aimed to test whether ivuxolimab altered TCR sequence diversity and caused clonal T-cell expansion. Overall study outcomes, separate from this receptor: Low levels of normalized T-cell clonal expansion were also seen in some patients who did not respond. At doses of 0.1 to 3.0 mg/kg, clonal expansion of both CD4+ and CD8+ T cells in blood was seen between baseline and week 6. The antigen specificity of the peripheral T cells that underwent clonal expansion was not determined. After ivuxolimab, expanded clones were on average more numerous among CD8+ T cells than among CD4+ T cells. In the 0.1-3.0 mg/kg groups, partial responders were among the patients with the lowest normalized peripheral clonal expansion, particularly in CD8+ T cells.

Genomic DNA was extracted from sorted cells for sequencing of the TCRbeta CDR3 region. The immunoSEQ Assay was used for sequencing of TCRbeta CDR3 regions. Imported from immuneACCESS, the table was reduced by TCRdb to in-frame sequences with V and J called. These copies leave out some clones; in studies compared against another copy, an unresolved V gene accounts for under half, and the cause of the remainder is not known. The sample yields under 20,000 clones; over 55% were counted once. The ten top clones hold under 8.5% of the sample. This clone is medium-sized (0.01 to 0.1%). This clone's antigen is unknown. A read error may account for a junction end that differs from germline. Patients with autoimmune disease history or receiving systemic immunosuppression were excluded from the trial. Peripheral blood for TCR sequencing was collected from all dose cohorts at baseline, on cycle 4 day 1, and on cycle 7 day 1. Samples were obtained from an open-label, multicenter, first-in-human phase I dose-escalation trial of ivuxolimab. Adults with locally advanced or metastatic head and neck squamous cell, hepatocellular, melanoma or renal cell carcinoma were enrolled in the trial. Before TCR sequencing, CD4+ and CD8+ T cells were separately sorted from peripheral blood.

The sample was CD4+ or CD8+ T cells sorted from blood, taken in a trial of the OX40 agonist ivuxolimab. The sequence derives from an adult with an advanced solid tumor such as melanoma, head and neck, liver or kidney cancer.

The CDR3 here reads CASRDWRQGGKNIQYF. The sequenced DNA is TGTGCCAGCAGAGACTGGAGACAGGGTGGCAAAAACATTCAGTACTTC. The rearrangement combines TRBV6-4 with TRBJ2-4; 7 central nucleotides agree with TRBD1. From its cysteine to its phenylalanine, the CDR3 spans 16 amino acids. Only the CDR3 DNA is retained, 48 bases long and in frame from the first base. Based on the germline V gene, the CDR1 and CDR2 sequences are MRHNA and SNTAGT.